These 6 T cell receptor beta chains came from one sample sequenced in a study of T cells after yellow fever vaccination. Each CDR3 protein gets one entry after TCRdb re-called the 5' RACE reads with MiXCR. The sample carries 150,000 to 200,000 distinct CDR3 sequences, approximately 9.9% recorded once. The specimen was CD8+ T cells sorted from PBMCs, collected 15 days after the yellow fever booster vaccination. The receptors here all came from a man aged 18-30 years who received the YFV17D yellow fever vaccine.

This clonotype has more than one count but fewer than ten. The chain is built from TRBV6-4 and TRBJ2-1; 15 bases fit TRBD2. The CDR3 runs 15 residues. Germline lookup yields CDR1 MRHNA and CDR2 SNTAGT. V dropped 3 bases and J dropped 8; count of bases not matched to a gene: 2. The CDR3 region has the DNA TGTGCCAGCAGTGATGGGACTAGCGGGGGGTATGAGCAGTTCTTC. Its protein product is CASSDGTSGGYEQFF.

The chain joins TRBV7-9 to TRBJ2-1; D gene uncertain. The CDR3 sequence is 13 residues long. Germline-derived CDR1 and CDR2 are SEHNR and FQNEAQ (reference sequence). With 5 bases removed from V and 6 bases from J, the gap between germline ends came to 11 bases. Here the CDR3 reads CASSTAPLNEQFF. CDR3 DNA sequence: TGTGCCAGCAGCACGGCCCCCCTCAATGAGCAGTTCTTC.

This chain uses TRBV5-6 with TRBJ2-7; possibly TRBD2 for D (6 bases). CDR3 length: 14 amino acids. CDR1 is SGHDT and CDR2 is YYEEEE in the germline V gene. V dropped 4 bases and J dropped 6 bases, with 17 bases sitting between them. The CDR3 DNA sequence: TGTGCCAGCAGCCGGGGGATCGACCCCTTCGAGCAGTACGTC. Residues: CASSRGIDPFEQYV.

Only a few counts were recorded for this clonotype. The V call is TRBV29-1, the J call TRBJ2-3, with D possibly matching TRBD2 (7 bases). This CDR3 spans 14 amino acids. The V and J ends lost 3 bases and 5 bases respectively, with 15 bases between them. Germline V gene sequence: CDR1 SQVTM, CDR2 ANQGSEA. CDR3 protein: CSVDGGARGDTQYF. The CDR3 DNA reads as TGCAGCGTTGATGGGGGGGCGCGAGGAGATACGCAGTATTTT.

This clonotype was picked up a small number of times. The rearrangement links TRBV6-1 to TRBJ1-2, with a possible D match to TRBD1 (5 bases). Trimming took off 6 bases at V and 2 bases at J, with 22 bases between the two ends. CDR1 is MNHNS, CDR2 SASEGT, per germline. This CDR3 has 17 amino acids. Here the CDR3 reads CASSYYGGLADNYGYTF. The CDR3 DNA reads as TGTGCCAGCAGCTACTACGGGGGACTAGCGGACAACTATGGCTACACCTTC.

This clonotype was seen a few times. The chain links TRBV10-3 to TRBJ1-6, with unresolved D. The CDR3 has 13 residues. V lost 4 bases, J lost 6 bases, and 7 bases lay in between. Germline V gene lookup returns CDR1 ENHRY and CDR2 SYGVKD. The CDR3 DNA follows: TGTGCCATCAGTGGCTCTATTAATTCACCCCTCCACTTT. Protein sequence: CAISGSINSPLHF.